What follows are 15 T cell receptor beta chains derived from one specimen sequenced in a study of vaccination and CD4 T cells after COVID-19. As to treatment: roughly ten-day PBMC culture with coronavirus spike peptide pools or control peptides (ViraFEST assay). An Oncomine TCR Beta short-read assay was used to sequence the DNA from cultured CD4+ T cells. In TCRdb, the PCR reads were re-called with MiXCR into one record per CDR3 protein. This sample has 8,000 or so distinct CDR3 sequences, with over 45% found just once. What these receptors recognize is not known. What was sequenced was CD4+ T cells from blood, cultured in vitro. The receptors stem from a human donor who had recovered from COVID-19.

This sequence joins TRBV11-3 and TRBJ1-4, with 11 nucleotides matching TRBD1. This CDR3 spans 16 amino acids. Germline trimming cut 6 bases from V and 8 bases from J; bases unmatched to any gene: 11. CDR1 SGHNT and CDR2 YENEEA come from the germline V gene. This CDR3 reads CASSPGQGVPGEKLFF. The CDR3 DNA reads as TGTGCCAGCAGTCCGGGACAGGGGGTACCTGGCGAAAAACTGTTTTTT. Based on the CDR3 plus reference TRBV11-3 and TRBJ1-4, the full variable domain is EAGVVQSPRYKIIEKKQPVAFWCNPISGHNTLYWYLQNLGQGPELLIRYENEEAVDDSQLPKDRFSAERLKGVDSTLKIQPAELGDSAVYLCASSPGQGVPGEKLFFGSGTQLSVL.

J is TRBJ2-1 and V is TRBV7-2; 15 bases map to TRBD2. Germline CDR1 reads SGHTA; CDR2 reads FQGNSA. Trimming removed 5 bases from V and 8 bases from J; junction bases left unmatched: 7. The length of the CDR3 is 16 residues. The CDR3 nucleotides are TGTGCCAGCAGCCCCCGGACTAGCGGGGGGGTGTATGAGCAGTTCTTC. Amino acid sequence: CASSPRTSGGVYEQFF.

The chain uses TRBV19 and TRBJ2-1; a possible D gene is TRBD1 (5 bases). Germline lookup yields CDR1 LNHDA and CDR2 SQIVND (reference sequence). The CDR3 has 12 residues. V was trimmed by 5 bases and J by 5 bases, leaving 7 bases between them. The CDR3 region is CASSLRDNEQFF. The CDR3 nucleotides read TGTGCCAGTAGTCTCAGGGACAATGAGCAGTTCTTC. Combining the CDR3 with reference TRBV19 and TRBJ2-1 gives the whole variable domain DGGITQSPKYLFRKEGQNVTLSCEQNLNHDAMYWYRQDPGQGLRLIYYSQIVNDFQKGDIAEGYSVSREKKESFPLTVTSAQKNPTAFYLCASSLRDNEQFFGPGTRLTVL.

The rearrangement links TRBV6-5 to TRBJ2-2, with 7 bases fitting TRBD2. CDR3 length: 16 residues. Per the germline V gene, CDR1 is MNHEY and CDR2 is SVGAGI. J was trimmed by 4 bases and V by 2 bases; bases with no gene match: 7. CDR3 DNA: TGTGCCAGCAGTTACCTCCGGGACTACGGCACCGGGGAGCTGTTTTTT. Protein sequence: CASSYLRDYGTGELFF.

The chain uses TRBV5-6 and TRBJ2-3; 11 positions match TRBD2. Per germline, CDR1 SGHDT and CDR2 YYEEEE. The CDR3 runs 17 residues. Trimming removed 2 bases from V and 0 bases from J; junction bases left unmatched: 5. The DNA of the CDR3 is TGTGCCAGCAGCTTCTGGGTAGCGGGGGGGAGCACAGATACGCAGTATTTT. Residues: CASSFWVAGGSTDTQYF.

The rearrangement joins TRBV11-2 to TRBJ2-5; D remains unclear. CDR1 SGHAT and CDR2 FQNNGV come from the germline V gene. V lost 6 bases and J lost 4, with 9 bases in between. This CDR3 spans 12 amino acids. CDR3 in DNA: TGTGCCAGCAGTCCCTTCCGAGAGACCCAGTACTTC. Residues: CASSPFRETQYF.

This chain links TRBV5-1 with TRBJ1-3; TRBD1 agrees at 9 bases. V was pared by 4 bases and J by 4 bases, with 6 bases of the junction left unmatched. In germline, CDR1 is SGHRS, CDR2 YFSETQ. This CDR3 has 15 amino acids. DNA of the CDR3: TGCGCCAGCAGCACACGTACAGGGGGCGGAAACACCATATATTTT. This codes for CASSTRTGGGNTIYF.

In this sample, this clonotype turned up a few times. The CDR3 protein is CASRVSTGELFF. The CDR3 DNA follows: TGTGCCAGCAGGGTCAGCACCGGGGAGCTGTTTTTT. The V and J genes are TRBV2 and TRBJ2-2; no clear D. Germline V gene sequence: CDR1 SNHLY, CDR2 FYNNEI. V lost 6 bases, J lost 4 bases, and 6 bases lay in between. This CDR3 contains 12 residues.

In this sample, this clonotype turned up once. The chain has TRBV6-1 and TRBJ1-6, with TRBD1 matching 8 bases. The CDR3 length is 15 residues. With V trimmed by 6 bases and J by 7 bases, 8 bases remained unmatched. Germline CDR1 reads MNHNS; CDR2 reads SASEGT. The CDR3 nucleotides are TGTGCCAGCAGCCCCGGACAGGGATGGAATTCACCCCTCCACTTT. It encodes CASSPGQGWNSPLHF.

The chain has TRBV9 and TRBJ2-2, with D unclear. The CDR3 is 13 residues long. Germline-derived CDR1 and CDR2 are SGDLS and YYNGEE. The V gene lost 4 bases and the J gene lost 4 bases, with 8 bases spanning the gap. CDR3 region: CASSPQSTGELFF. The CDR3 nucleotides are TGTGCCAGCAGCCCTCAGAGCACCGGGGAGCTGTTTTTT.

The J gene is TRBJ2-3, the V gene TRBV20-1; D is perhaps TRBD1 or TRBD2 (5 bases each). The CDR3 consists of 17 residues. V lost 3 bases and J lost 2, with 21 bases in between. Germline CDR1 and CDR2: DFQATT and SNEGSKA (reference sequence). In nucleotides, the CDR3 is TGCAGTGCTAGGACCGTCCCTCCGGGACCATACACAGATACGCAGTATTTT. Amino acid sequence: CSARTVPPGPYTDTQYF.

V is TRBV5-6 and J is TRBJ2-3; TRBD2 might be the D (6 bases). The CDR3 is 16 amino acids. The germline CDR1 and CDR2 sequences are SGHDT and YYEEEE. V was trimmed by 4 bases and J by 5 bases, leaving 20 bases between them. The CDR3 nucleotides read TGTGCCAGCAGCCCCCTTACGGGACTCGGGGGAGATACGCAGTATTTT. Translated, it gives CASSPLTGLGGDTQYF.

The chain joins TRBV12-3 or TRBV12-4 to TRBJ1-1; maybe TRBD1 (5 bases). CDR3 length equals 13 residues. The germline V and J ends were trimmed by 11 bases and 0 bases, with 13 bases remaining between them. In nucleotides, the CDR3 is TGTGCCGTCCGGGGGTCTTTGAACACTGAAGCTTTCTTT. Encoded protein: CAVRGSLNTEAFF.

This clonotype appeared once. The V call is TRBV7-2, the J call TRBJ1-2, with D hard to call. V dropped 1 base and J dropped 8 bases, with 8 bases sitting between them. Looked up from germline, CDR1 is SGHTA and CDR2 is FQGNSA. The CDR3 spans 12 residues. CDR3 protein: CASSLELGGYTF. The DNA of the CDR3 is TGTGCCAGCAGCTTAGAACTAGGAGGCTACACCTTC.

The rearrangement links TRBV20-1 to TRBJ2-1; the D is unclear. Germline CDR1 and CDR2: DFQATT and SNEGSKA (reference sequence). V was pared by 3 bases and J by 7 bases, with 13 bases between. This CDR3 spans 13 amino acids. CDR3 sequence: CSARGTRVNEQFF. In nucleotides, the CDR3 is TGCAGTGCTAGGGGAACCCGGGTAAATGAGCAGTTCTTC.